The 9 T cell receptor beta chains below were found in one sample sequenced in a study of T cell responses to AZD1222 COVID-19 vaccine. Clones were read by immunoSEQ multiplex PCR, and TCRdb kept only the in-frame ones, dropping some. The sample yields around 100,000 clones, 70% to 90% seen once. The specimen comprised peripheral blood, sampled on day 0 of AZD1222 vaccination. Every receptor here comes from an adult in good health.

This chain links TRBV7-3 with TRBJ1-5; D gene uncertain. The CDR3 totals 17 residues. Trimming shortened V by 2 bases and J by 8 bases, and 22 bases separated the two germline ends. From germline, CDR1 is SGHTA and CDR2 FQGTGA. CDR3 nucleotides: TGTGCCAGCAGCTTAGCCGCCAGATCACGTCAGCTGGAGCCCCAGCATTTT. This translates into CASSLAARSRQLEPQHF.

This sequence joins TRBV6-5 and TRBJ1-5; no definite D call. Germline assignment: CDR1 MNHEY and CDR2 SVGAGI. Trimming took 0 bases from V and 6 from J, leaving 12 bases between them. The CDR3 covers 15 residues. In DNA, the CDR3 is TGTGCCAGCAGTTACTCGAATCTTAAGGGTCAGCCCCAGCATTTT. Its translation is CASSYSNLKGQPQHF.

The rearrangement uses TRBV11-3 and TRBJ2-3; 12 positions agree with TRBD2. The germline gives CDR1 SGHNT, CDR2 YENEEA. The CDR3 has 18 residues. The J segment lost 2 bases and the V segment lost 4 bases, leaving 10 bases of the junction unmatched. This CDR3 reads CASSSPRTSGASTDTQYF. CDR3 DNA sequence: TGTGCCAGCAGCTCGCCTCGGACTAGCGGGGCTTCCACAGATACGCAGTATTTT.

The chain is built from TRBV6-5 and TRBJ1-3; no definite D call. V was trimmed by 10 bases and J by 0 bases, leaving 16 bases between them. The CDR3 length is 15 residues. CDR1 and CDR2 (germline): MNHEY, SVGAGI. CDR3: CATLSGSSSGNTIYF. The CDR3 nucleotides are TGTGCCACCCTGTCAGGCAGCTCCTCTGGAAACACCATATATTTT.

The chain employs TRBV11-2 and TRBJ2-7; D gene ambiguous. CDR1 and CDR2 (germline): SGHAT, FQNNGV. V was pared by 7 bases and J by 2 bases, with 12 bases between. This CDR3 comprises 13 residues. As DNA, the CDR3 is TGTGCCAGCAATCTAGGGTCGACCTACGAGCAGTACTTC. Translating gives CASNLGSTYEQYF.

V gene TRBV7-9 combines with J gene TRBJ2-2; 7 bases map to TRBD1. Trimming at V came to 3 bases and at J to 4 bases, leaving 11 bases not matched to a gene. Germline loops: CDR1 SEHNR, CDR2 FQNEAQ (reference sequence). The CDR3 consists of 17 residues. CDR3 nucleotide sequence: TGTGCCAGCAGCTTGGGCAGGGGGATTCGTGCCACCGGGGAGCTGTTTTTT. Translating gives CASSLGRGIRATGELFF.

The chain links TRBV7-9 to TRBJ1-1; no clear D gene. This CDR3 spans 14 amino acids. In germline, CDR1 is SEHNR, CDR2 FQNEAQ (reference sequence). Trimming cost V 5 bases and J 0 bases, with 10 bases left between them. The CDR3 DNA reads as TGTGCCAGCAGCCGTTTCGCGCTGAACACTGAAGCTTTCTTT. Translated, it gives CASSRFALNTEAFF.

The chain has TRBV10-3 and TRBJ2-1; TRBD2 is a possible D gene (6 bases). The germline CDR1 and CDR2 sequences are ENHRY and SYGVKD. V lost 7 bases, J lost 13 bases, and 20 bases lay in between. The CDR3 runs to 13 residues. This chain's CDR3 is CAITEEGPTAQFF. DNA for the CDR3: TGTGCCATCACCGAGGAGGGACCGACAGCCCAGTTCTTC.

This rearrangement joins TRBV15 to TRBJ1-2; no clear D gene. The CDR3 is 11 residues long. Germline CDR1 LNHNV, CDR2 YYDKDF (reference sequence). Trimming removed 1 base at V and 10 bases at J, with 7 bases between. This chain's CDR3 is CATSRGQNYTF. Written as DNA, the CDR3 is TGTGCCACCAGCAGAGGTCAGAACTACACCTTC.